The clone carrying this T cell receptor beta chain was counted a few times. PCR amplification relied on 60 Vbeta primers (plus 13 Jbeta primers). Sequenced by immunoSEQ multiplex PCR; TCRdb stores in-frame clones only, minus some. The table records 110,000 to 150,000 clones, 70% to 90% of them present only once. The sample is drawn from a study of cytomegalovirus exposure and HLA in healthy donors. Looked up from germline, CDR1 is SGHVS and CDR2 is FNYEAQ. Trimming stripped 1 base from V and 1 base from J, with 13 bases between. This CDR3 spans 16 amino acids. The chain is built from TRBV7-6 and TRBJ2-5; TRBD2 is a possible D gene (5 bases). Sample: PBMCs. This sequence was found in a woman between 35 and 50 years old in good health and CMV-seropositive. CDR3 bases: TGTGCCAGCAGCTTAGGGTACGGGATAGTCCAAGAGACCCAGTACTTC. Its protein is CASSLGYGIVQETQYF.